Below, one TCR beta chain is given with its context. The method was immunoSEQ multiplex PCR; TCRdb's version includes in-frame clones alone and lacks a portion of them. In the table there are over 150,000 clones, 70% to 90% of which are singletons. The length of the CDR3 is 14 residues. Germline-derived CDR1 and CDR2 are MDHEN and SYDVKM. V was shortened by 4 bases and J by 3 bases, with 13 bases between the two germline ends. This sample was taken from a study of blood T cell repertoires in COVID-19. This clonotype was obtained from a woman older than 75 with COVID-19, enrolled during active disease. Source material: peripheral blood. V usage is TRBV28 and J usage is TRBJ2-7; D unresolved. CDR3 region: CASSSTTYHYEQYF. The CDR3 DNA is TGTGCCAGCAGTTCGACGACTTACCACTACGAGCAGTACTTC.